What follows describes a single TCR beta chain. The junction and the germline gene differ at one end; a read error may be behind it. This sample is drawn from a study of blood T cell repertoires in COVID-19. For the study at large: Specimens from acute and convalescent COVID-19 originated in the United States, Italy and Spain.

In terms of age and location, participants ranged from about 18 to 100 years and lived in approximately 24 US areas. Participant-given clinical history determined each cohort assignment. Shortly before study entry, within 2 weeks, exposed participants had met a COVID-19 case. The CDR3 is made up of 15 amino acids. Germline loops: CDR1 MDHEN, CDR2 SYDVKM. The repertoire was sequenced with immunoSEQ multiplex PCR; TCRdb's copy has only in-frame clones and lacks some. The data show some 300,000 clones, with about 90% seen just once and 2.5% to 3% held by the top ten. The chain employs TRBV28 and TRBJ1-4; possible D gene TRBD1, 6 bases. This TCR was recovered from a woman in her fifties or sixties who had been exposed to COVID-19. The sample consisted of PBMCs or T cells enriched from blood (not recorded which). The CDR3 is CASSSAGTTNEKLLF. CDR3 DNA sequence: TGTGCCAGCAGTTCTGCCGGGACAACTAATGAAAAACTGCTTTTT.